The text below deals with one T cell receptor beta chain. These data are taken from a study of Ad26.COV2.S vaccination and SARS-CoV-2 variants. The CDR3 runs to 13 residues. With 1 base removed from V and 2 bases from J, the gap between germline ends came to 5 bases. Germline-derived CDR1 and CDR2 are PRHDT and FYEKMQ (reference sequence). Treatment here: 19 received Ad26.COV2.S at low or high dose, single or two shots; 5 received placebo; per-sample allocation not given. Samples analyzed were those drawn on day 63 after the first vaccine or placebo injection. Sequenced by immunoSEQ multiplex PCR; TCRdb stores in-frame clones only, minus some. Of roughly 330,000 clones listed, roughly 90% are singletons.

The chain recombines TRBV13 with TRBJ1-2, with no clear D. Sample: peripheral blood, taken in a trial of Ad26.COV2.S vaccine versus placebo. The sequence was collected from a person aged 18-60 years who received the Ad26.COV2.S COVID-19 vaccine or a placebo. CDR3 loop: CASSLEGNYGYTF. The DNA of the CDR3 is TGTGCCAGCAGCTTAGAAGGGAACTATGGCTACACCTTC. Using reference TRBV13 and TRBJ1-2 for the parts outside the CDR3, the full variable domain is AAGVIQSPRHLIKEKRETATLKCYPIPRHDTVYWYQQGPGQDPQFLISFYEKMQSDKGSIPDRFSAQQFSDYHSELNMSSLELGDSALYFCASSLEGNYGYTFGSGTRLTVV.